This passage covers 31 T cell receptor beta chains from one sample sequenced in a study of immune evolution from preneoplasia to lung adenocarcinoma. The method was immunoSEQ multiplex PCR; TCRdb's version includes in-frame clones alone and lacks a portion of them. The sample holds about 6,600 clones, 80% seen once. Material: FFPE minimally invasive lung adenocarcinoma tissue. The source is a person aged 50-75 years with lung adenocarcinoma.

This chain's CDR3 is CASSPFGGATSNQPQHF. The CDR3 bases are TGTGCCAGCTCACCCTTCGGCGGGGCCACTAGCAATCAGCCCCAGCATTTT. The V gene is TRBV18, the J gene TRBJ1-5, with D possibly TRBD1 on 5 matching bases. This CDR3 has 17 residues. The V end lost 3 bases, the J end lost 0 bases, and 15 bases lay between the germline ends. The V gene's germline CDR1 is KGHSH and CDR2 LQKENI.

This clone was counted a few times. This rearrangement joins TRBV10-3 to TRBJ1-1; no firm D call. CDR1 and CDR2 from the germline V gene are ENHRY and SYGVKD. V shed 8 bases and J shed 4 bases, with 11 bases lying between them. This CDR3 is 12 amino acids long. CDR3: CAIPNASTEAFF. The CDR3, as DNA: TGTGCCATCCCGAATGCAAGCACTGAAGCTTTCTTT.

This chain uses TRBV11-2 with TRBJ2-7, with 7 bases matching TRBD1. Germline V gene lookup returns CDR1 SGHAT and CDR2 FQNNGV. The junction had 4 bases not matched to a gene; V was cut back by 5 bases and J by 3 bases. The CDR3 sequence is 13 residues long. CDR3 DNA: TGTGCCAGCAGCCCCCAGGGGGTCTACGAGCAGTACTTC. Translated, it gives CASSPQGVYEQYF.

CDR3 protein: CASSLGSGRDNQPQHF. The CDR3 DNA follows: TGTGCCAGCAGTTTAGGGTCAGGGAGGGACAATCAGCCCCAGCATTTT. The chain employs TRBV28 and TRBJ1-5, with a possible D match to TRBD1 (5 bases). The V gene lost 2 bases and the J gene lost 3 bases, with 14 bases spanning the gap. Germline lookup yields CDR1 MDHEN and CDR2 SYDVKM. The CDR3 is made up of 16 amino acids.

The CDR3 sequence is CASSRDQLFSYEQYF. The CDR3 nucleotides read TGTGCCAGCTCCCGGGACCAACTTTTTTCCTACGAGCAGTACTTC. The J gene is TRBJ2-7, the V gene TRBV25-1, with D perhaps TRBD1 or TRBD2 (5 bases each). The germline V gene has CDR1 MGHDK and CDR2 SYGVNS. V lost 8 bases to trimming and J lost 1 base, with 18 bases between them. The CDR3 consists of 15 residues.

The rearrangement joins TRBV18 to TRBJ2-5; 9 bases agree with TRBD2. Germline CDR1 is KGHSH and CDR2 is LQKENI. The CDR3 length is 16 residues. Losses at the gene ends were 2 bases for V and 3 bases for J; bases not matched to a gene: 7. CDR3 protein: CASSPGAGGLKETQYF. CDR3 in DNA: TGTGCCAGCTCACCAGGAGCGGGGGGACTAAAAGAGACCCAGTACTTC.

The chain couples TRBV19 to TRBJ1-2, with TRBD1 identical over 7 bases. Germline-derived CDR1 and CDR2 are LNHDA and SQIVND (reference sequence). V lost 2 bases and J lost 1; bases outside the gene matches: 7. CDR3 length: 16 amino acids. Here the CDR3 DNA reads TGTGCCAGTAGTATAACAACCGGGACAGTTAACTATGGCTACACCTTC. Translating it yields CASSITTGTVNYGYTF.

V and J are TRBV18 and TRBJ2-3; D is tentatively TRBD1 or TRBD2 (5 bases each). The CDR3 sequence is 12 residues long. V lost 1 base to trimming and J lost 10 bases, with 9 bases between them. Germline CDR1 is KGHSH and CDR2 is LQKENI. In nucleotides, the CDR3 is TGTGCCAGCTCACCACGGGACCGTGCGCAGTATTTT. Protein: CASSPRDRAQYF.

This clone was seen only once. The chain uses TRBV11-2 and TRBJ1-3; D remains unclear. The CDR3 spans 19 residues. The germline CDR1 and CDR2 sequences are SGHAT and FQNNGV. Trimming removed 1 base from V and 2 bases from J, with 21 bases in between. CDR3 DNA: TGTGCCAGCAGCTTAGGGCCCTTTTTGGGAACAGAGACTGGAAACACCATATATTTT. It yields the protein CASSLGPFLGTETGNTIYF.

This chain uses TRBV7-2 with TRBJ2-5; 9 bases fit TRBD1. Germline CDR1 is SGHTA and CDR2 is FQGNSA. The CDR3 sequence is 14 residues long. V lost 2 bases, J lost 6 bases, and 4 bases stayed unmatched. Here the CDR3 reads CASSLTGQGQTQYF. The CDR3 coding sequence is TGTGCCAGCAGCTTAACGGGACAGGGTCAGACCCAGTACTTC.

This sequence joins TRBV28 and TRBJ2-7; the D gene could be TRBD1 or TRBD2 (6 bases each). This CDR3 is 14 amino acids long. Trimming pared 7 bases from V and 5 bases from J, leaving 18 bases between. CDR1 and CDR2 from the germline V gene are MDHEN and SYDVKM. CDR3 coding DNA: TGTGCCAGCACCTTAGGGGGGATTGGCGACGAGCAGTACTTC. Translated: CASTLGGIGDEQYF.

The chain joins TRBV5-1 to TRBJ2-1, with TRBD1 matching over 7 bases. V shed 4 bases and J 2 bases; nucleotides not matched to a gene: 6. The CDR3 is made up of 15 amino acids. Germline V gives CDR1 SGHRS, CDR2 YFSETQ. The CDR3 here is CASSRGGQTYNEQFF. The CDR3 DNA sequence: TGCGCCAGCAGCCGAGGGGGCCAAACCTACAATGAGCAGTTCTTC.

The chain is built from TRBV7-2 and TRBJ1-2; a possible D gene is TRBD1 (5 bases). V was clipped by 6 bases and J by 4 bases, with 9 bases between them. The CDR3 is 12 residues long. In germline, CDR1 is SGHTA, CDR2 FQGNSA. The CDR3, as DNA: TGTGCCAGCAGGATGGGGGGCTATGGCTACACCTTC. Encoded protein: CASRMGGYGYTF.

This sequence joins TRBV7-9 and TRBJ2-3, with TRBD2 identical over 13 bases. The J segment lost 2 bases and the V segment lost 5 bases, leaving 4 bases of the junction unmatched. The V gene's germline CDR1 is SEHNR and CDR2 FQNEAQ (reference sequence). CDR3 length: 16 residues. The CDR3 region is CASSPGTSGITDTQYF. CDR3 DNA sequence: TGTGCCAGCAGCCCAGGGACTAGCGGGATCACAGATACGCAGTATTTT.

This clone was recorded once. The rearrangement links TRBV4-3 to TRBJ2-7, with D hard to call. CDR3 length: 15 amino acids. Germline V gene lookup returns CDR1 LGHNA and CDR2 YSLEER. V lost 4 bases to trimming and J lost 0 bases, with 13 bases between them. The CDR3 DNA is TGCGCCAGCAGCCCGTCGTATGTTAGCTCCTACGAGCAGTACTTC. Protein product: CASSPSYVSSYEQYF.

This clone is classed as large. The chain recombines TRBV5-4 with TRBJ1-2; D is undetermined. The germline gives CDR1 SGHNT, CDR2 YYREEE (reference sequence). V lost 9 bases and J 0 bases, leaving 18 bases between the germline ends. The CDR3 consists of 15 residues. CDR3 sequence: CATRSLDLPNYGYTF. The CDR3, as DNA: TGTGCCACTCGATCTCTGGACCTTCCTAACTATGGCTACACCTTC.

The chain links TRBV10-2 to TRBJ2-7; 7 nucleotides line up with TRBD1. CDR3 length equals 14 residues. In germline, CDR1 is WSHSY, CDR2 SAAADI. V gave up 6 bases and J gave up 2 bases; unmatched junction bases: 7. CDR3 DNA sequence: TGCGCCAGCAGCTCAAGGGACAGCCCCTACGAGCAGTACTTC. Its translation is CASSSRDSPYEQYF.

This clone showed up just once. J is TRBJ1-5 and V is TRBV29-1, with 10 bases fitting TRBD1. CDR1 is SQVTM, CDR2 ANQGSEA, per germline. CDR3 length equals 13 residues. After removal of 7 bases from V and 3 bases from J, the junction contained 3 bases not matched to a gene. CDR3: CSAGTGVNQPQHF. The CDR3 DNA sequence: TGCAGCGCGGGGACAGGGGTCAATCAGCCCCAGCATTTT.

The chain couples TRBV10-3 to TRBJ2-7, with a tentative D call TRBD1 (6 bases). The CDR3 has 13 residues. V was pared by 6 bases and J by 2 bases, with 11 bases between. Germline lookup yields CDR1 ENHRY and CDR2 SYGVKD. In nucleotides, the CDR3 is TGTGCCATCAGGGACAGTGGAACCTACGAGCAGTACTTC. This codes for CAIRDSGTYEQYF.

The chain couples TRBV5-1 to TRBJ2-3; D gene uncertain. V was clipped by 2 bases and J by 0 bases, with 10 bases between them. The CDR3 totals 15 residues. Germline V CDR1 and CDR2: SGHRS, YFSETQ. The CDR3 region has the DNA TGCGCCAGCAGCTTCATTCAGGCCAGCACAGATACGCAGTATTTT. This sequence encodes CASSFIQASTDTQYF.

The chain is built from TRBV5-4 and TRBJ2-7; TRBD2 is a possible D gene (7 bases). From germline, CDR1 is SGHNT and CDR2 YYREEE (reference sequence). V lost 4 bases, J lost 7 bases, and 21 bases lay in between. The CDR3 has 15 amino acids. CDR3 DNA: TGTGCCAGCAGCAATGGGGGGGGGCCGACCGGGGAGCAGTACTTC. As protein: CASSNGGGPTGEQYF.

CDR3 in DNA: TGCGCCAGCAGCCGGACACTAAGCTCCTACAATGAGCAGTTCTTC. Translating it yields CASSRTLSSYNEQFF. The chain employs TRBV5-1 and TRBJ2-1, with a possible D match to TRBD1 (5 bases). The germline V gene has CDR1 SGHRS and CDR2 YFSETQ. The CDR3 spans 15 residues. Trimming removed 4 bases from V and 0 bases from J, with 11 bases in between.

The rearrangement links TRBV5-1 to TRBJ2-2; 7 bases map to TRBD2. Germline assignment: CDR1 SGHRS and CDR2 YFSETQ. The CDR3 is 17 residues long. V dropped 1 base and J dropped 1; count of bases not matched to a gene: 7. CDR3 DNA: TGCGCCAGCAGCTTGATTCGTGGCGGGGGGAACACCGGGGAGCTGTTTTTT. Translated: CASSLIRGGGNTGELFF.

The chain joins TRBV5-1 to TRBJ2-3; 7 nucleotides agree with TRBD1. V was clipped by 5 bases and J by 3 bases; unmatched bases: 9. This CDR3 spans 15 amino acids. Germline lookup yields CDR1 SGHRS and CDR2 YFSETQ. This CDR3 reads CASRETGIETDTQYF. The CDR3 DNA reads TGCGCCAGCAGGGAGACAGGGATTGAGACAGATACGCAGTATTTT. The full variable domain, in which reference TRBV5-1 and TRBJ2-3 provide the parts outside the CDR3, is KAGVTQTPRYLIKTRGQQVTLSCSPISGHRSVSWYQQTPGQGLQFLFEYFSETQRNKGNFPGRFSGRQFSNSRSEMNVSTLELGDSALYLCASRETGIETDTQYFGPGTRLTVL.

The chain employs TRBV2 and TRBJ2-5, with 7 bases fitting TRBD1. The J call may not be correct, given that the DNA end is closer to TRBJ2-7. The CDR3 sequence is 14 residues long. CDR1 is SNHLY and CDR2 is FYNNEI in the germline V gene. The CDR3 spells CASRGSGQRTEQYF. The CDR3 region has the DNA TGTGCCAGCAGGGGGTCGGGACAGCGTACCGAGCAGTACTTC.

This clone was seen a handful of times. V gene TRBV11-2 combines with J gene TRBJ1-2; perhaps TRBD1 as D (5 bases). The V end was cut by 1 base, the J end by 1 base, with 22 bases between. Germline V lookup: CDR1 SGHAT, CDR2 FQNNGV. The CDR3 totals 19 residues. In nucleotides, the CDR3 is TGTGCCAGCAGCTTAGGCCAGTGGGGACTTCCTCTGGTTAACTATGGCTACACCTTC. Protein: CASSLGQWGLPLVNYGYTF.

The chain uses TRBV27 and TRBJ1-6; D uncertain. The CDR3 consists of 12 residues. V was shortened by 2 bases and J by 9 bases, with 5 bases between the two germline ends. Per the germline V gene, CDR1 is MNHEY and CDR2 is SMNVEV (reference sequence). CDR3 amino acids: CASSLTGSPLHF. The CDR3 coding sequence is TGTGCCAGCAGTTTAACCGGTTCACCCCTCCACTTT.

The chain has TRBV6-5 and TRBJ1-5; TRBD1 aligns across 8 bases. The CDR3 totals 15 residues. Germline CDR1 and CDR2: MNHEY and SVGAGI. The ends lost 2 bases at V and 5 bases at J; junction bases unmatched: 5. The CDR3 spells CASSYTTGVDQPQHF. The CDR3 DNA reads as TGTGCCAGCAGTTACACGACAGGGGTGGATCAGCCCCAGCATTTT.

The chain is built from TRBV20-1 and TRBJ1-2; tentatively, D is TRBD1 (5 bases). The CDR3 is made up of 10 amino acids. Germline V gene lookup returns CDR1 DFQATT and CDR2 SNEGSKA (reference sequence). The DNA of the CDR3 is TGCATCTGGGGGGAATATGGCTACACCTTC. Protein product: CIWGEYGYTF.

The DNA for the CDR3 is TGTGCCAGCAGTCACCAAAGCGGGATCTCAGATACGCAGTATTTT. This sequence encodes CASSHQSGISDTQYF. The chain carries TRBV7-9 and TRBJ2-3, with TRBD2 matching over 7 bases. Per the germline V gene, CDR1 is SEHNR and CDR2 is FQNEAQ (reference sequence). V was clipped by 6 bases and J by 4 bases; unmatched bases: 10. This CDR3 region has 15 residues.

This clone was recorded a few times. V gene TRBV5-1 combines with J gene TRBJ2-2; D remains ambiguous. The CDR3 is 15 amino acids. Trimming took off 0 bases at V and 5 bases at J, with 11 bases between the two ends. CDR1 is SGHRS, CDR2 YFSETQ, per germline. The CDR3 DNA reads TGCGCCAGCAGCTTGGGTGGATTCGGGACCGGGGAGCTGTTTTTT. Protein: CASSLGGFGTGELFF.